These 20 T cell receptor beta chains share one sample of origin, sequenced in a study of blood T cell repertoires in COVID-19. Sequencing was performed with immunoSEQ multiplex PCR; in TCRdb, only in-frame clones are kept and a portion is missing. Among some 54,000 clones listed, 91% were seen once. The sample consisted of peripheral blood. Every receptor here comes from a man between 60 and 75 years old with acute or convalescent COVID-19.

As DNA, the CDR3 is TGCAGCGCCGTGGAGCCTTCCGGGGGGGAAAAACTGTTTTTT. Translating it yields CSAVEPSGGEKLFF. The J gene is TRBJ1-4, the V gene TRBV29-1; D possibly corresponds to TRBD1 (5 bases). With 7 bases removed from V and 8 bases from J, the gap between germline ends came to 20 bases. Germline CDR1 SQVTM, CDR2 ANQGSEA. There are 14 residues in the CDR3.

This chain links TRBV6-5 with TRBJ2-2, with D tentatively TRBD1 (5 bases). Per the germline V gene, CDR1 is MNHEY and CDR2 is SVGAGI. The ends were cut back, 2 bases at V and 4 bases at J, with 5 bases in the middle. This CDR3 contains 13 residues. The CDR3 DNA follows: TGTGCCAGCAGTTACAGGGGCACCGGGGAGCTGTTTTTT. Protein: CASSYRGTGELFF.

The chain carries TRBV7-6 and TRBJ1-1, with D perhaps TRBD1 (6 bases). In germline, CDR1 is SGHVS, CDR2 FNYEAQ. CDR3 length: 13 amino acids. The V and J ends lost 3 bases and 3 bases respectively, with 8 bases between them. The CDR3 region is CASSLKGDTEAFF. As DNA, the CDR3 is TGTGCCAGCAGCTTGAAGGGGGACACTGAAGCTTTCTTT. Based on the CDR3 plus reference TRBV7-6 and TRBJ1-1, the full variable domain is GAGVSQSPRYKVTKRGQDVALRCDPISGHVSLYWYRQALGQGPEFLTYFNYEAQQDKSGLPNDRFSAERPEGSISTLTIQRTEQRDSAMYRCASSLKGDTEAFFGQGTRLTVV.

The rearrangement links TRBV7-8 to TRBJ1-5; 7 bases are a match to TRBD1. The V gene's germline CDR1 is SGHVS and CDR2 FQNEAQ. This CDR3 spans 16 amino acids. V was clipped by 5 bases and J by 6 bases; unmatched bases: 13. CDR3 in DNA: TGTGCCAGCAGCGAGGATACAGGGGTCCCGCCTCAGCCCCAGCATTTT. It translates to CASSEDTGVPPQPQHF. Full variable domain (outside the CDR3, taken from reference TRBV7-8 and TRBJ1-5): GAGVSQSPRYKVAKRGQDVALRCDPISGHVSLFWYQQALGQGPEFLTYFQNEAQLDKSGLPSDRFFAERPEGSVSTLKIQRTQQEDSAVYLCASSEDTGVPPQPQHFGDGTRLSIL.

The CDR3 DNA is TGCGCCAGCACCTCCTACTTGCGGGGGCGCACAGATACGCAGTATTTT. It codes for CASTSYLRGRTDTQYF. V gene TRBV5-1 combines with J gene TRBJ2-3; D is perhaps TRBD2 (7 bases). The CDR3 spans 16 residues. Germline loops: CDR1 SGHRS, CDR2 YFSETQ. V lost 6 bases to trimming and J lost 1 base, with 18 bases between them.

The chain couples TRBV7-3 to TRBJ2-3; 12 bases are shared with TRBD2. Trimming took 3 bases from V and 5 from J; bases not matched to a gene: 9. The CDR3 spans 17 residues. Germline V lookup: CDR1 SGHTA, CDR2 FQGTGA. CDR3 DNA: TGTGCCAGCAGCTTGTTCGGTGGACTAGCGGGAAGAGATACGCAGTATTTT. This sequence encodes CASSLFGGLAGRDTQYF.

This chain joins TRBV19 and TRBJ2-1, with D possibly TRBD2 on 5 matching bases. The V and J ends lost 3 bases and 5 bases respectively, with 14 bases between them. Germline lookup yields CDR1 LNHDA and CDR2 SQIVND (reference sequence). The CDR3 loop spans 15 amino acids. In nucleotides, the CDR3 is TGTGCCAGTAGTATCGGTCTAGCCGCCAACAATGAGCAGTTCTTC. Its protein is CASSIGLAANNEQFF. Full variable domain (outside the CDR3, taken from reference TRBV19 and TRBJ2-1): DGGITQSPKYLFRKEGQNVTLSCEQNLNHDAMYWYRQDPGQGLRLIYYSQIVNDFQKGDIAEGYSVSREKKESFPLTVTSAQKNPTAFYLCASSIGLAANNEQFFGPGTRLTVL.

J is TRBJ2-3 and V is TRBV5-4; no clear D. Germline V CDR1 and CDR2: SGHNT, YYREEE (reference sequence). The CDR3 covers 12 residues. V dropped 2 bases and J dropped 3 bases, with 4 bases sitting between them. CDR3 residues: CASSLETDTQYF. CDR3 nucleotides: TGTGCCAGCAGCTTAGAGACAGATACGCAGTATTTT.

This chain uses TRBV29-1 with TRBJ1-2; 9 bases align to TRBD1. The CDR3 runs to 13 residues. V was clipped by 5 bases and J by 2 bases; unmatched bases: 3. Germline loops: CDR1 SQVTM, CDR2 ANQGSEA. CDR3 nucleotides: TGCAGCGTTCGGGACAGGGAGAACTATGGCTACACCTTC. As protein: CSVRDRENYGYTF.

This clone occurred once. The chain recombines TRBV28 with TRBJ2-1; possible D gene TRBD2, 6 bases. Germline V gene lookup returns CDR1 MDHEN and CDR2 SYDVKM. V was clipped by 6 bases and J by 8 bases, with 17 bases between them. The CDR3 is 14 amino acids. The CDR3 region has the DNA TGTGCCAGCAGCCCGTCGGGAGCCCGGGATGAGCAGTTCTTC. This translates into CASSPSGARDEQFF.

The V gene is TRBV5-4, the J gene TRBJ2-7; 9 bases line up with TRBD1. V gave up 6 bases and J gave up 2 bases; unmatched junction bases: 9. Germline loops: CDR1 SGHNT, CDR2 YYREEE (reference sequence). The CDR3 has 15 residues. The chain's CDR3 is CASKPGTGNPYEQYF. CDR3 bases: TGTGCCAGCAAACCAGGGACAGGGAACCCCTACGAGCAGTACTTC.

The rearrangement joins TRBV27 to TRBJ2-1; TRBD2 aligns across 7 bases. Germline CDR1 is MNHEY and CDR2 is SMNVEV (reference sequence). The CDR3 is made up of 15 amino acids. With 5 bases clipped from V and 2 bases from J, the junction kept 6 bases outside the gene matches. CDR3 sequence: CASSETSAPYNEQFF. The CDR3 bases are TGTGCCAGCAGTGAAACTAGCGCGCCCTACAATGAGCAGTTCTTC.

The rearrangement joins TRBV7-9 to TRBJ2-7; 13 bases map to TRBD2. V gave up 4 bases and J gave up 6 bases; unmatched junction bases: 6. The CDR3 runs to 15 residues. Germline lookup yields CDR1 SEHNR and CDR2 FQNEAQ (reference sequence). The DNA for the CDR3 is TGTGCCAGCAGCTCAGGACTAGCGGGAGATTCCGAGCAGTACTTC. Residues: CASSSGLAGDSEQYF.

The chain combines TRBV25-1 with TRBJ1-1; no firm D call. The germline CDR1 and CDR2 sequences are MGHDK and SYGVNS. The CDR3 consists of 12 residues. Between the trimmed V and J ends, which lost 7 bases and 5 bases, there was a span of 11 bases. CDR3: CASNFRRTEAFF. The CDR3 DNA reads TGTGCCAGCAATTTTCGGAGAACTGAAGCTTTCTTT.

The chain couples TRBV29-1 to TRBJ2-7; D gene uncertain. The germline gives CDR1 SQVTM, CDR2 ANQGSEA. The CDR3 has 11 residues. V was clipped by 5 bases and J by 3 bases, with 8 bases between them. The CDR3 spells CSVLVSYEQYF. The DNA of the CDR3 is TGCAGCGTTTTGGTGAGCTACGAGCAGTACTTC.

This rearrangement joins TRBV6-2 or TRBV6-3 to TRBJ1-4; D remains unclear. V shed 4 bases and J shed 4 bases, with 16 bases lying between them. The CDR3 length is 16 residues. The germline V gene has CDR1 MNHEY and CDR2 SVGEGT. This CDR3 reads CASSSPQDGINEKLFF. The DNA of the CDR3 is TGTGCCAGCAGTTCTCCCCAAGACGGGATTAATGAAAAACTGTTTTTT.

This clone was seen a single time. This sequence joins TRBV30 and TRBJ2-3, with TRBD2 identical over 9 bases. In germline, CDR1 is GTSNPN, CDR2 SVGIG (reference sequence). V lost 4 bases, J lost 1 base, and 9 bases stayed unmatched. The CDR3 extends over 16 amino acids. The CDR3 is CAWNGRGRGGTDTQYF. CDR3 in DNA: TGTGCCTGGAATGGTCGCGGGAGGGGTGGCACAGATACGCAGTATTTT.

The V call is TRBV6-1, the J call TRBJ2-7; 8 positions match TRBD2. Germline values: CDR1 MNHNS, CDR2 SASEGT. V was clipped by 3 bases and J by 4 bases; unmatched bases: 14. The CDR3 runs to 17 residues. The CDR3 is CASSDYAIAGKGYEQYF. The CDR3 DNA is TGTGCCAGCAGTGATTACGCGATAGCGGGAAAGGGGTACGAGCAGTACTTC.

This rearrangement joins TRBV28 to TRBJ1-3; D is unresolved. With 5 bases removed from V and 0 bases from J, the gap between germline ends came to 5 bases. Germline CDR1 is MDHEN and CDR2 is SYDVKM. This CDR3 contains 13 residues. Here the CDR3 reads CASSTYSGNTIYF. The CDR3, as DNA: TGTGCCAGCAGTACTTACTCTGGAAACACCATATATTTT.

CDR3 residues: CASSYQRRTGMDGYTF. The CDR3 DNA sequence: TGTGCCAGCAGTTACCAACGCCGGACGGGAATGGATGGCTACACCTTC. The chain has TRBV6-5 and TRBJ1-2; the D is unclear. V was shortened by 2 bases and J by 6 bases, with 19 bases between the two germline ends. CDR3 size: 16 residues. In germline, CDR1 is MNHEY, CDR2 SVGAGI.